This T cell receptor (beta chain) is from a study of T cell clonotyping in hematopoietic cell transplantation. Per the germline V gene, CDR1 is SGHVS and CDR2 is FQNEAQ. The CDR3 has 15 residues. Trimming removed 1 base at V and 5 bases at J, with 14 bases between. The repertoire was sequenced with immunoSEQ multiplex PCR; TCRdb's copy has only in-frame clones and lacks some. The sample has 10,000 to 15,000 clones, roughly 92% seen once. Points from the study as a whole: Broader posttransplant TCR repertoire diversity was predicted by graft donor and pretransplant recipient Inverse Simpson Index values.

A remark on this clone: Antigen unknown.

V usage is TRBV7-8 and J usage is TRBJ1-2; TRBD1 is a possible D gene (6 bases). The sequencing here drew on PBMCs, taken 100 days after allogeneic stem cell transplant. The receptor was isolated from a female patient aged 45-60 years who had an allogeneic stem cell transplant from an unrelated donor, so the T cells may come from the graft donor. Some clones in this sample may be carry-over from other donors' samples. CDR3 amino acids: CASSLGPTGRYGYTF. The CDR3 DNA reads as TGTGCCAGCAGCTTAGGGCCGACAGGCCGTTATGGCTACACCTTC.